This passage covers 32 T cell receptor beta chains from one sample sequenced in a study of regulatory T cells in long-lasting Graves disease. The time point is: newly diagnosed GD, antithyroid drugs for less than 3 months. Extracted PBMC RNA gave rise to the TCR library. To make TCR beta libraries, researchers used iRepertoire HTBI primers and Arm-PCR of CDR3 regions. TCRdb analysed the multiplex PCR reads with MiXCR anew, one entry per CDR3 protein. The table shows around 500,000 distinct CDR3 sequences, with around an eighth occurring only once. Separately, the same data were catalogued under a study of T cells in Graves' hyperthyroidism and ophthalmopathy.

The specimen was peripheral blood mononuclear cells (PBMCs), collected at new diagnosis, from a patient treated with antithyroid drugs. These receptors all stem from a man between 25 and 39 years old with Graves disease.

This clonotype was seen ten or more times. The chain recombines TRBV30 with TRBJ1-5; maybe TRBD1 (5 bases). V was shortened by 6 bases and J by 9 bases, with 21 bases between the two germline ends. Germline V gene sequence: CDR1 GTSNPN, CDR2 SVGIG (reference sequence). CDR3 length: 14 amino acids. CDR3 DNA sequence: TGTGCCTGCACCCCTTCAACAGGAGAGGGGCCCCAGCATTTT. This gives the protein CACTPSTGEGPQHF.

A few counts support this clonotype. The chain joins TRBV6-2 or TRBV6-3 to TRBJ1-1; D is perhaps TRBD1 (5 bases). Trimming removed 4 bases from V and 5 bases from J, with 11 bases in between. The CDR3 contains 13 residues. The germline gives CDR1 MNHEY, CDR2 SVGEGT. For the CDR3, the DNA is TGTGCCAGCAGTTTGTGGGGGTATACTGAAGCTTTCTTT. This sequence encodes CASSLWGYTEAFF.

This clonotype was found many times. The chain carries TRBV12-3 or TRBV12-4 and TRBJ2-7; D is perhaps TRBD2 (5 bases). The CDR3 loop spans 14 amino acids. V was shortened by 3 bases and J by 0 bases, with 9 bases between the two germline ends. CDR3 loop: CASSLSGGSYEQYF. Written as DNA, the CDR3 is TGTGCCAGCAGTTTGTCCGGAGGCTCCTACGAGCAGTACTTC.

This clonotype has a handful of counts. The rearrangement uses TRBV7-6 and TRBJ2-1; tentative D call: TRBD1 (6 bases). V was clipped by 9 bases and J by 0 bases, with 18 bases between them. From germline, CDR1 is SGHVS and CDR2 FNYEAQ. The CDR3 is made up of 16 amino acids. CDR3 coding DNA: TGTGCCAGTACCCCCAGGGGCGGTTACTCCTACAATGAGCAGTTCTTC. Protein: CASTPRGGYSYNEQFF.

This clonotype was found many times. At one boundary the junction diverges from the germline segment, which might be a read error. This chain joins TRBV2 and TRBJ2-3, with D unresolved. CDR1 is SNHLY, CDR2 FYNNEI, per germline. CDR3 size: 16 residues. CDR3 loop: CACRFPRLVAGDTQYF. The DNA for the CDR3 is TGTGCCTGCAGGTTTCCTCGTCTTGTCGCCGGGGATACGCAGTATTTT.

This clonotype appeared a few times. The chain recombines TRBV29-1 with TRBJ2-4; no firm D call. With 2 bases removed from V and 8 bases from J, the gap between germline ends came to 13 bases. Germline V CDR1 and CDR2: SQVTM, ANQGSEA. This CDR3 comprises 13 residues. The CDR3: CSVEPHSQDIQYF. CDR3 sequence (DNA): TGCAGCGTTGAACCCCACAGTCAGGACATTCAGTACTTC.

This clonotype has ten or more counts. The chain couples TRBV2 to TRBJ2-5; TRBD2 is a possible D gene (7 bases). Germline V gives CDR1 SNHLY, CDR2 FYNNEI. The CDR3 consists of 17 residues. The V and J ends lost 4 bases and 5 bases respectively, with 23 bases between them. Here the CDR3 reads CASSVRTSRGPRETQYF. CDR3 nucleotides: TGTGCCAGCAGTGTCCGGACTAGTCGGGGGCCTCGGGAGACCCAGTACTTC.

The chain has TRBV5-1 and TRBJ1-5, with a weak D call TRBD1 (6 bases). This CDR3 has 13 amino acids. CDR1 SGHRS and CDR2 YFSETQ come from the germline V gene. V dropped 2 bases and J dropped 7 bases, with 10 bases sitting between them. CDR3 bases: TGCGCCAGCAGCTTCAGGGGTGGGCAGCCCCAGCATTTT. Its translation: CASSFRGGQPQHF.

This clonotype has ten or more counts. This chain connects TRBV6-5 to TRBJ2-1; possibly TRBD2 for D (6 bases). With 1 base removed from V and 7 bases from J, the gap between germline ends came to 11 bases. Germline loops: CDR1 MNHEY, CDR2 SVGAGI. The CDR3 is 14 residues long. CDR3 in amino acids: CASSYYTSLNEQFF. CDR3 sequence (DNA): TGTGCCAGCAGTTACTACACTAGCTTAAATGAGCAGTTCTTC.

This clonotype was observed many times. This chain uses TRBV6-2 or TRBV6-3 with TRBJ2-2; 7 bases align to TRBD2. V trimming: 5 bases; J trimming: 7 bases; junction bases outside the gene matches: 13. Germline values: CDR1 MNHEY, CDR2 SVGEGT. The CDR3 contains 16 residues. The CDR3 reads CASSAELAKLVGELFF. The CDR3 DNA follows: TGTGCCAGCAGTGCTGAACTAGCGAAGTTGGTCGGGGAGCTGTTTTTT.

The chain is built from TRBV4-1 and TRBJ2-7; 9 bases line up with TRBD1. This CDR3 region has 12 residues. V shed 3 bases and J 9 bases; nucleotides not matched to a gene: 3. Germline CDR1 reads MGHRA; CDR2 reads YSYEKL. For the CDR3, the DNA is TGCGCCAGCAGCCAGGGACAGGGCCGGCAGTACTTC. Encoded protein: CASSQGQGRQYF.

In its sample, this clonotype was seen a few times. This may come from a read error, since a much larger clone is one base off. This is likely a read error, given that the CDR3 carries no conserved phenylalanine or tryptophan at its end. J is TRBJ2-3 and V is TRBV6-2 or TRBV6-3; 9 nucleotides align to TRBD2. J lost 3 bases, V lost 5 bases, and 15 bases had no gene match. This CDR3 comprises 18 residues. CDR1 and CDR2 (germline): MNHEY, SVGEGT. CDR3 sequence (DNA): TGTGCCAGCAGTGAAGTAATTACCGGCGGGAGGGCGACAGATACGCAGTATTCT. Its protein product is CASSEVITGGRATDTQYS.

The chain employs TRBV19 and TRBJ1-2, with no clear D. V gave up 4 bases and J gave up 14 bases, with 14 bases separating them. The CDR3 runs to 11 residues. Germline CDR1 is LNHDA and CDR2 is SQIVND (reference sequence). The chain's CDR3 is CASSRPPRRTF. The DNA for the CDR3 is TGTGCCAGTAGTAGACCGCCGAGAAGGACCTTC.

This clonotype was seen many times. The rearrangement uses TRBV5-1 and TRBJ2-2; D gene unclear. Deletions cut 4 bases from V and 7 bases from J, with 17 bases between. Germline CDR1 is SGHRS and CDR2 is YFSETQ. This CDR3 region has 15 residues. CDR3 nucleotide sequence: TGCGCCAGCAGCCTACGGGCGGCTGCAGACGGGGAGCTGTTTTTT. Translation gives CASSLRAAADGELFF.

J is TRBJ2-5 and V is TRBV20-1, with D tentatively TRBD1 (6 bases). In germline, CDR1 is DFQATT, CDR2 SNEGSKA (reference sequence). Trimming left V 4 bases short and J 1 base short, with 16 bases between. CDR3 length: 15 residues. In DNA form, the CDR3 reads TGCAGTGCTATAGGGACACGGGCCTCCCAAGAGACCCAGTACTTC. Amino acid sequence: CSAIGTRASQETQYF.

This clonotype has a count of ten or more. The chain recombines TRBV5-1 with TRBJ2-3; 8 nucleotides match TRBD1. CDR3 size: 15 residues. In germline, CDR1 is SGHRS, CDR2 YFSETQ. With V trimmed by 1 base and J by 2 bases, 3 bases remained unmatched. In DNA, the CDR3 is TGCGCCAGCAGCTTGCGGACAGGGCCCACAGATACGCAGTATTTT. Its translation is CASSLRTGPTDTQYF.

The chain has TRBV6-5 and TRBJ2-1; D not resolved. The CDR3 is 14 amino acids. Trimming took off 0 bases at V and 8 bases at J, with 11 bases between the two ends. The germline V gene has CDR1 MNHEY and CDR2 SVGAGI. CDR3 loop: CASSYSSYRDEQFF. CDR3 DNA sequence: TGTGCCAGCAGTTACTCTTCCTATAGGGATGAGCAGTTCTTC.

The chain uses TRBV3-1 and TRBJ2-1; 8 positions agree with TRBD1. The CDR3 is 16 residues long. Per germline, CDR1 LGHDT and CDR2 YNNKEL (reference sequence). V dropped 3 bases and J dropped 1; count of bases not matched to a gene: 5. The CDR3 here is CASSHFRGRSYNEQFF. CDR3 nucleotide sequence: TGTGCCAGCAGCCATTTCAGGGGGCGATCCTACAATGAGCAGTTCTTC.

Of note for this clonotype: A much larger clone differs from this one at a single base, so this may be a read error. The chain recombines TRBV10-2 with TRBJ2-2; D remains unclear. This CDR3 comprises 15 residues. CDR1 is WSHSY and CDR2 is SAAADI in the germline V gene. CDR3 region: CASSEIRVGTRELFF. Written as DNA, the CDR3 is TGCGCCAGCAGTGAGATTCGGGTGGGCACCAGGGAGCTGTTTTTT.

This clonotype was seen many times. The chain uses TRBV28 and TRBJ2-7, with a weak D call TRBD1 (6 bases). The CDR3 has 13 residues. V gave up 5 bases and J gave up 5 bases, with 13 bases separating them. Germline lookup yields CDR1 MDHEN and CDR2 SYDVKM. The CDR3 loop reads CASSLGHSDEQYF. The CDR3 DNA reads TGTGCCAGCAGTCTGGGACACTCAGACGAGCAGTACTTC.

This clonotype was counted between two and nine times. This chain joins TRBV7-8 and TRBJ2-5, with D uncertain. The ends were cut back, 2 bases at V and 4 bases at J, with 8 bases in the middle. Per germline, CDR1 SGHVS and CDR2 FQNEAQ. The CDR3 has 13 amino acids. For the CDR3, the DNA is TGTGCCAGCAGCTTATATACAATAGAGACCCAGTACTTC. As protein: CASSLYTIETQYF.

This clonotype came up a few times. The genes are TRBV18 and TRBJ2-7; D not certain. Germline V CDR1 and CDR2: KGHSH, LQKENI. This CDR3 spans 15 amino acids. V was clipped by 3 bases and J by 3 bases, with 15 bases between them. CDR3 loop: CASSPGGSTNYEQYF. Written as DNA, the CDR3 is TGTGCCAGCTCACCGGGCGGTAGCACAAACTACGAGCAGTACTTC.

This clonotype was counted between two and nine times. Its ends do not fully match the called genes, so a read error is possible. This chain connects TRBV5-8 to TRBJ2-5; no clear D gene. The CDR3 sequence is 15 residues long. Germline V gene sequence: CDR1 SGHTS, CDR2 YDEGEE. This chain's CDR3 is CTSSLRGSLQETQYF. The CDR3 DNA follows: TGTACCAGCAGCTTGCGCGGCTCGCTACAAGAGACCCAGTACTTC.

The rearrangement uses TRBV4-2 and TRBJ2-7; tentative D call: TRBD1 (5 bases). Between the trimmed V and J ends, which lost 2 bases and 4 bases, there was a span of 15 bases. This CDR3 contains 15 residues. Germline V gene lookup returns CDR1 LGHNA and CDR2 YNFKEQ. The CDR3 region is CASSQFAGSLYEQYF. The CDR3 bases are TGTGCCAGCAGCCAATTCGCAGGGTCCTTGTACGAGCAGTACTTC.

The chain has TRBV20-1 and TRBJ1-5; 9 bases agree with TRBD1. The germline V gene encodes CDR1 DFQATT and CDR2 SNEGSKA (reference sequence). Trimming at V came to 4 bases and at J to 6 bases, leaving 7 bases not matched to a gene. The length of the CDR3 is 14 residues. The chain's CDR3 is CSAKKDRGGQPQHF. CDR3 nucleotide sequence: TGCAGTGCTAAAAAGGACAGGGGCGGTCAGCCCCAGCATTTT.

This clonotype came up many times. The chain uses TRBV29-1 and TRBJ1-2; no definite D call. CDR3 length: 11 residues. The germline V gene has CDR1 SQVTM and CDR2 ANQGSEA. V was pared by 1 base and J by 5 bases, with 5 bases between. For the CDR3, the DNA is TGCAGCGTTGAAGGGCTGTATGGCTACACCTTC. Translation: CSVEGLYGYTF.

The V and J genes are TRBV5-1 and TRBJ2-3; 8 nucleotides match TRBD1. The CDR3 loop spans 16 amino acids. The V and J ends lost 4 bases and 4 bases, in that order; junction bases with no gene match: 11. Germline V gives CDR1 SGHRS, CDR2 YFSETQ. CDR3 sequence: CASSVGQEARADTQYF. DNA for the CDR3: TGCGCCAGCAGCGTGGGACAGGAGGCGCGTGCAGATACGCAGTATTTT. Variable domain in full (rest from reference TRBV5-1 and TRBJ2-3): KAGVTQTPRYLIKTRGQQVTLSCSPISGHRSVSWYQQTPGQGLQFLFEYFSETQRNKGNFPGRFSGRQFSNSRSEMNVSTLELGDSALYLCASSVGQEARADTQYFGPGTRLTVL.

There are a few counts of this clonotype. This sequence joins TRBV18 and TRBJ2-7, with D possibly matching TRBD2 (7 bases). The germline CDR1 and CDR2 sequences are KGHSH and LQKENI. The V gene lost 0 bases and the J gene lost 7 bases, with 16 bases spanning the gap. There are 15 residues in the CDR3. The CDR3 region has the DNA TGTGCCAGCTCACCACCGTCTCAGAGGGGGGGGGAGCAGTACTTC. Encoded protein: CASSPPSQRGGEQYF.

This clonotype showed up many times. The V and J genes are TRBV4-1 and TRBJ2-1; no definite D call. CDR1 and CDR2 from the germline V gene are MGHRA and YSYEKL. This CDR3 is 14 amino acids long. V dropped 1 base and J dropped 7 bases, with 11 bases sitting between them. CDR3 sequence: CASSQVRSGNEQFF. Here the CDR3 DNA reads TGCGCCAGCAGCCAAGTTCGATCTGGGAATGAGCAGTTCTTC.

This clonotype was detected many times. V is TRBV2 and J is TRBJ2-3; TRBD1 or TRBD2 may be the D gene (6 bases each). This CDR3 region has 13 residues. The V gene's germline CDR1 is SNHLY and CDR2 FYNNEI. Trimming removed 6 bases at V and 5 bases at J, with 12 bases between. CDR3 loop: CASRRGVGDTQYF. The CDR3 nucleotides read TGTGCCAGCAGAAGGGGGGTAGGAGATACGCAGTATTTT.

J is TRBJ1-2 and V is TRBV13; 7 positions match TRBD1. The junction had 10 bases not matched to a gene; V was cut back by 2 bases and J by 4 bases. The CDR3 extends over 16 amino acids. Germline assignment: CDR1 PRHDT and CDR2 FYEKMQ (reference sequence). This CDR3 is CASSLPGGGGGYGYTF. The CDR3, as DNA: TGTGCCAGCAGCTTACCCGGAGGGGGCGGAGGCTATGGCTACACCTTC.

In this sample, this clonotype turned up a few times. This chain connects TRBV12-3 or TRBV12-4 to TRBJ1-5; 8 nucleotides line up with TRBD1. The CDR3 length is 14 residues. The V gene end was trimmed by 5 bases and the J gene end by 4 bases; junction bases not matched to a gene: 4. The CDR3 loop is CASSPQGVNQPQHF. In DNA form, the CDR3 reads TGTGCCAGCAGTCCACAGGGGGTAAATCAGCCCCAGCATTTT.